This note documents a single T cell receptor beta chain sequence. This CDR3 has 16 residues. The junction had 15 bases not matched to a gene; V was cut back by 5 bases and J by 9 bases. The germline V gene encodes CDR1 MDHEN and CDR2 SYDVKM. This sample was taken from a study of T cell responses to AZD1222 COVID-19 vaccine. TCRdb's copy holds only in-frame clones and misses some; the assay was immunoSEQ multiplex PCR. In the table there are roughly 130,000 clones, approximately 90% of which are singletons. This chain connects TRBV28 to TRBJ2-7; 11 bases match TRBD1. The clonotype originates from an adult in good health. Sequenced here: peripheral blood, sampled on day 0 of AZD1222 vaccination. CDR3 amino acids: CASSPQWGQGGKGQYF. CDR3 DNA sequence: TGTGCCAGCAGTCCCCAGTGGGGACAGGGGGGGAAAGGGCAGTACTTC.